This is a list of T cell receptor beta chains from one sample in a study of blood T cell repertoires in COVID-19. This table comes from immunoSEQ multiplex PCR, and its TCRdb copy is limited to in-frame clones, with some not included. The sample records about 210,000 clones, 80% being singletons. Sample: peripheral blood. The receptors come from a woman aged 65 to 85 with acute or convalescent COVID-19. Each CDR3 is given with its conserved first and last residue. Each record gives: CDR3 protein, CDR3 DNA, clone size, J gene, D gene, V gene. A D gene is named only where the DNA matches it firmly. Rows give clone size only sometimes, using once, few, many, or a class for an expanded clone.

CDR3: CASSRDGRQPYEQYF
DNA: TGTGCCAGCAGCCGTGACGGGAGGCAGCCCTACGAGCAGTACTTC
size: -
J: TRBJ2-7
D: TRBD2
V: TRBV7-2

CDR3: CATSRDQGGYTF
DNA: TGTGCCACCAGCAGGGATCAGGGTGGCTACACCTTC
size: -
J: TRBJ1-2
D: -
V: TRBV15

CDR3: CATSDEGGKPQHF
DNA: TGTGCCACCAGTGATGAAGGGGGCAAGCCCCAGCATTTT
size: -
J: TRBJ1-5
D: TRBD1
V: TRBV24-1

CDR3: CASSAGGAAQYF
DNA: TGCGCCAGCAGTGCGGGGGGAGCGGCGCAGTATTTT
size: -
J: TRBJ2-3
D: TRBD2
V: TRBV10-1

CDR3: CASGFTGQTANQPQHF
DNA: TGTGCCAGTGGTTTTACTGGACAGACGGCAAATCAGCCCCAGCATTTT
size: -
J: TRBJ1-5
D: -
V: TRBV19

CDR3: CASSYVRNQPQHF
DNA: TGTGCCAGCAGTTATGTACGGAATCAGCCCCAGCATTTT
size: -
J: TRBJ1-5
D: -
V: TRBV6-2/TRBV6-3

CDR3: CASRDRGQGYGYTF
DNA: TGTGCCAGCAGGGACAGGGGGCAAGGCTATGGCTACACCTTC
size: -
J: TRBJ1-2
D: TRBD1
V: TRBV6-5

CDR3: CASSLPLGLAHF
DNA: TGTGCCAGCAGCCTTCCCTTGGGACTAGCGCACTTC
size: -
J: TRBJ2-5
D: TRBD2
V: TRBV5-6

CDR3: CASSPPSRGSATGELFF
DNA: TGTGCCAGCTCACCACCGTCTCGGGGGTCCGCCACCGGGGAGCTGTTTTTT
size: -
J: TRBJ2-2
D: -
V: TRBV18

CDR3: CASNPGLYNSPLHF
DNA: TGTGCCAGCAACCCGGGACTGTATAATTCACCCCTCCACTTT
size: -
J: TRBJ1-6
D: -
V: TRBV6-5

CDR3: CASSRDRVLGGELFF
DNA: TGTGCCAGCAGCCGGGACAGGGTGTTAGGCGGGGAGCTGTTTTTT
size: -
J: TRBJ2-2
D: TRBD1
V: TRBV14

CDR3: CAWVPESSGANVLTF
DNA: TGTGCCTGGGTACCCGAGAGCTCTGGGGCCAACGTCCTGACTTTC
size: -
J: TRBJ2-6
D: -
V: TRBV30

CDR3: CASSLGGTGIIPPEAFF
DNA: TGCGCCAGCAGCTTGGGTGGGACAGGGATCATCCCCCCTGAAGCTTTCTTT
size: -
J: TRBJ1-1
D: TRBD1
V: TRBV5-1

CDR3: CASSDPLLSYEQYF
DNA: TGTGCCAGCAGTGACCCATTACTCTCCTACGAGCAGTACTTC
size: -
J: TRBJ2-7
D: -
V: TRBV6-4

CDR3: CATSRGTGGFTEAFF
DNA: TGTGCCACCAGCAGAGGGACAGGGGGGTTCACTGAAGCTTTCTTT
size: few
J: TRBJ1-1
D: TRBD1
V: TRBV15

CDR3: CASSVRTGGGETQYF
DNA: TGCGCCAGCAGCGTCCGGACAGGGGGCGGGGAGACCCAGTACTTC
size: once
J: TRBJ2-5
D: TRBD1
V: TRBV5-1

CDR3: CASSLKGRRGYTF
DNA: TGTGCCAGCAGTTTGAAGGGGCGGCGGGGCTACACCTTC
size: -
J: TRBJ1-2
D: -
V: TRBV12-3/TRBV12-4

CDR3: CASSSNRESEPQHF
DNA: TGTGCCAGCTCATCAAACAGGGAGTCAGAGCCCCAGCATTTT
size: -
J: TRBJ1-5
D: -
V: TRBV18

CDR3: CATSRRALAGFHEQFF
DNA: TGTGCCACCAGCAGAAGGGCACTAGCGGGGTTCCATGAGCAGTTCTTC
size: -
J: TRBJ2-1
D: TRBD2
V: TRBV15

CDR3: CASRTENSPLHF
DNA: TGCGCCAGCCGGACAGAGAATTCACCCCTCCACTTT
size: -
J: TRBJ1-6
D: -
V: TRBV10-2

CDR3: CASYRGETQYF
DNA: TGTGCCTCTTACAGGGGAGAGACCCAGTACTTC
size: -
J: TRBJ2-5
D: TRBD1
V: TRBV30

CDR3: CASSLDPGDPDTQYF
DNA: TGTGCCAGCAGCTTAGATCCCGGGGATCCAGATACGCAGTATTTT
size: -
J: TRBJ2-3
D: -
V: TRBV7-2

CDR3: CASSERSRQYF
DNA: TGTGCCAGCAGCGAAAGGAGCCGCCAGTACTTC
size: -
J: TRBJ2-5
D: -
V: TRBV7-8

CDR3: CASTPGGTGTNEQFF
DNA: TGCGCCAGCACCCCCGGGGGGACAGGGACCAATGAGCAGTTCTTC
size: -
J: TRBJ2-1
D: TRBD1
V: TRBV5-1

CDR3: CASSLASGGAAYNEQFF
DNA: TGTGCCAGCAGTTTGGCTAGCGGGGGGGCGGCCTACAATGAGCAGTTCTTC
size: -
J: TRBJ2-1
D: TRBD2
V: TRBV6-2/TRBV6-3

CDR3: CASSLSVSTDTQYF
DNA: TGTGCCAGCAGCTTGTCAGTTAGCACAGATACGCAGTATTTT
size: -
J: TRBJ2-3
D: -
V: TRBV7-3